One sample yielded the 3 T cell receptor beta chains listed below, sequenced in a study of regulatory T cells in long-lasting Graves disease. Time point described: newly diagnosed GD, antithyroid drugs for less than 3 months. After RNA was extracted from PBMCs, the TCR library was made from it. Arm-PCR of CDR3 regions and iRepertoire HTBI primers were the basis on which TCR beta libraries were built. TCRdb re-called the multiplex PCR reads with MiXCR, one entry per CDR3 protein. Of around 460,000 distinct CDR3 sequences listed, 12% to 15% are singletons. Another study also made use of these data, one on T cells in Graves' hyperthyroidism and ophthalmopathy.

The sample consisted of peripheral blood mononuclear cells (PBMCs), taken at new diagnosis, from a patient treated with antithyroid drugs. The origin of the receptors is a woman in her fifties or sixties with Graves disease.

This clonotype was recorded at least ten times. CDR3 bases: TGTGCCAGCACATTAACAACCACCGGGGAGCTGTTTTTT. This codes for CASTLTTTGELFF. The rearrangement joins TRBV12-3 or TRBV12-4 to TRBJ2-2; no clear D gene. The CDR3 has 13 residues. V was pared by 7 bases and J by 4 bases, with 10 bases between.

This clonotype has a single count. CDR3 coding DNA: TGTGCCAGCAGCCTGACAGATTATAGCAATCAGCCCCAGCATTTT. It encodes CASSLTDYSNQPQHF. This chain uses TRBV6-1 with TRBJ1-5; D possibly corresponds to TRBD1 (5 bases). The germline V and J ends were trimmed by 6 bases and 0 bases, with 12 bases remaining between them. Looked up from germline, CDR1 is MNHNS and CDR2 is SASEGT. The CDR3 is 15 residues long.

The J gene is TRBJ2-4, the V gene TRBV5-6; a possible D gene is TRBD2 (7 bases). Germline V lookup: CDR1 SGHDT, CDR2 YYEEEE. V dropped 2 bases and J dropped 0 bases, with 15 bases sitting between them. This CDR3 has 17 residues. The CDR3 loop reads CASSFVGGGLAKNIQYF. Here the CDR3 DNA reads TGTGCCAGCAGCTTTGTAGGGGGGGGACTAGCCAAAAACATTCAGTACTTC. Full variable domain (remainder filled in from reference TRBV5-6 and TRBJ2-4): DAGVTQSPTHLIKTRGQQVTLRCSPKSGHDTVSWYQQALGQGPQFIFQYYEEEERQRGNFPDRFSGHQFPNYSSELNVNALLLGDSALYLCASSFVGGGLAKNIQYFGAGTRLSVL.